This T cell receptor beta chain was recovered during a study of CD8 T cells in Susac syndrome. Trimming took 6 bases from V and 2 from J, leaving 12 bases between them. CDR3 length equals 14 residues. CDR1 is ENHRY, CDR2 SYGVKD, per germline. RNA amounts of roughly 0.45 to 1 ug underwent reverse transcription with random hexamers. One entry per CDR3 protein, called by TCRdb with MiXCR from the immunoSEQ multiplex PCR reads. This table holds about 200,000 distinct CDR3 sequences, 85% to 95% found once. This rearrangement joins TRBV10-3 to TRBJ2-3; D may match TRBD1 or TRBD2 (5 bases each). Sequenced sample: CD4+ T cells from PBMCs. The receptor's source is a human donor in good health. The CDR3 here is CAISTGALTDTQYF. The CDR3, as DNA: TGTGCCATCAGCACCGGGGCCCTCACAGATACGCAGTATTTT.